The 19 T cell receptor beta chains reported below all come from one sample, sequenced in a study of T cell repertoires in cytomegalovirus infection. TCRdb independently ran MiXCR on the reads; one entry per CDR3 protein. The sample consists of approximately 200,000 distinct CDR3 sequences, approximately 22% of them appearing once. The source material was CD8+ T cells from PBMCs. The receptors here all came from a human donor in good health (CMV status not recorded). Some clones in this sample may be carry-over from other donors' samples.

This rearrangement joins TRBV19 to TRBJ1-1, with 7 bases aligning to TRBD1. J was trimmed by 5 bases and V by 6 bases; bases with no gene match: 9. This CDR3 is built from 14 residues. Per the germline V gene, CDR1 is LNHDA and CDR2 is SQIVND (reference sequence). The CDR3 sequence is CASRPQGSGTEAFF. CDR3 DNA sequence: TGTGCCAGTAGGCCACAGGGGAGTGGAACTGAAGCTTTCTTT.

The chain combines TRBV7-9 with TRBJ2-2, with a tentative D call TRBD1 (5 bases). With 4 bases removed from V and 0 bases from J, the gap between germline ends came to 12 bases. The germline V gene has CDR1 SEHNR and CDR2 FQNEAQ (reference sequence). There are 16 residues in the CDR3. The CDR3 sequence: CASSSWTLANTGELFF. The CDR3 DNA sequence: TGTGCCAGCAGCTCCTGGACACTCGCGAACACCGGGGAGCTGTTTTTT.

This clonotype was seen at least ten times. V and J are TRBV12-3 or TRBV12-4 and TRBJ1-5; D is unclear. Trimming shortened V by 3 bases and J by 5 bases, and 8 bases separated the two germline ends. This CDR3 comprises 13 residues. CDR3 bases: TGTGCCAGCAGTTTCGAGGGAGATCAGCCCCAGCATTTT. Amino acid sequence: CASSFEGDQPQHF.

A single count supports this clonotype. The gene calls are TRBV19 and TRBJ1-1, with TRBD1 identical over 7 bases. Trimming cost V 1 base and J 8 bases; bases outside gene matches: 4. The germline CDR1 and CDR2 sequences are LNHDA and SQIVND (reference sequence). The CDR3 runs to 13 residues. The CDR3 DNA reads as TGTGCCAGTAGTATAGGAGGGGGACAGGAAGCTTTCTTT. The encoded protein is CASSIGGGQEAFF.

The chain joins TRBV20-1 to TRBJ1-1; 8 bases line up with TRBD1. Germline assignment: CDR1 DFQATT and CDR2 SNEGSKA (reference sequence). With 3 bases clipped from V and 0 bases from J, the junction kept 6 bases outside the gene matches. CDR3 length: 15 residues. The CDR3: CSASGQGALNTEAFF. In nucleotides, the CDR3 is TGCAGTGCTAGCGGCCAGGGGGCCCTGAACACTGAAGCTTTCTTT.

This clonotype is deemed medium-sized. CDR3: CASSLGSGGPPDTQYF. The CDR3 region has the DNA TGTGCCAGCAGCCTCGGTAGCGGGGGGCCCCCGGATACGCAGTATTTT. The chain joins TRBV7-8 to TRBJ2-3; 10 nucleotides line up with TRBD2. V shed 5 bases and J 6 bases; nucleotides not matched to a gene: 11. The CDR3 loop spans 16 amino acids. The germline V gene has CDR1 SGHVS and CDR2 FQNEAQ.

This clonotype came up a few times. The rearrangement links TRBV19 to TRBJ2-6, with D perhaps given as TRBD1 or TRBD2 (5 bases each). Germline V lookup: CDR1 LNHDA, CDR2 SQIVND (reference sequence). This CDR3 comprises 15 residues. V was pared by 6 bases and J by 2 bases, with 11 bases between. The chain's CDR3 is CASRSGGTGANVLTF. CDR3 DNA: TGTGCCAGTAGAAGTGGGGGTACTGGGGCCAACGTCCTGACTTTC.

This clonotype was detected ten times or more. This chain joins TRBV28 and TRBJ2-7; D could derive from TRBD1 or TRBD2 (5 bases each). The CDR3 runs 13 residues. The V gene lost 4 bases and the J gene lost 0 bases, with 7 bases spanning the gap. Germline V gives CDR1 MDHEN, CDR2 SYDVKM. This CDR3 reads CASSWGPSYEQYF. CDR3 coding DNA: TGTGCCAGCAGTTGGGGACCCTCCTACGAGCAGTACTTC.

The sample holds many counts of this clonotype. The CDR3 sequence: CASTRGPGDTGELFF. The CDR3 DNA is TGCGCCAGCACCCGTGGGCCTGGGGACACCGGGGAGCTGTTTTTT. The chain is built from TRBV4-1 and TRBJ2-2; D remains ambiguous. V was pared by 7 bases and J by 3 bases, with 15 bases between. From germline, CDR1 is MGHRA and CDR2 YSYEKL. This CDR3 has 15 amino acids.

This clonotype appeared many times. The V and J genes are TRBV7-8 and TRBJ1-2; TRBD1 matches 9 bases. Germline loops: CDR1 SGHVS, CDR2 FQNEAQ. The trim removed 5 bases at V and 3 bases at J, leaving 10 bases unmatched. The CDR3 is 16 residues long. The CDR3 DNA follows: TGTGCCAGCAGCCCACGGACAGGGGTCTCGGACTATGGCTACACCTTC. The encoded protein is CASSPRTGVSDYGYTF.

The chain joins TRBV15 to TRBJ1-5; D is uncertain. V was pared by 3 bases and J by 4 bases, with 4 bases between. Per the germline V gene, CDR1 is LNHNV and CDR2 is YYDKDF (reference sequence). This CDR3 is built from 12 residues. The CDR3 sequence: CATSSLNQPQHF. In DNA, the CDR3 is TGTGCCACCAGCAGTCTTAATCAGCCCCAGCATTTT.

The chain employs TRBV19 and TRBJ1-1; no firm D call. This CDR3 comprises 15 residues. Per the germline V gene, CDR1 is LNHDA and CDR2 is SQIVND (reference sequence). The V end was cut by 5 bases, the J end by 0 bases, with 13 bases between. For the CDR3, the DNA is TGTGCCAGTAGTCCCCTCCCTTCGATGAACACTGAAGCTTTCTTT. Its translation: CASSPLPSMNTEAFF.

The CDR3 protein is CSALLGLEQFF. DNA for the CDR3: TGCAGCGCTCTCCTAGGGCTTGAGCAGTTCTTC. The rearrangement links TRBV29-1 to TRBJ2-1, with D unresolved. CDR3 size: 11 residues. Looked up from germline, CDR1 is SQVTM and CDR2 is ANQGSEA. Trimming pared 7 bases from V and 9 bases from J, leaving 13 bases between.

The rearrangement joins TRBV20-1 to TRBJ2-1, with D unclear. The length of the CDR3 is 10 residues. From germline, CDR1 is DFQATT and CDR2 SNEGSKA (reference sequence). The V end lost 4 bases, the J end lost 5 bases, and 3 bases lay between the germline ends. The CDR3 reads CSATNNEQFF. The CDR3 DNA sequence: TGCAGTGCTACCAACAATGAGCAGTTCTTC.

Note on this clonotype: One end of the junction fails to match germline, which may point to a read error. This chain links TRBV20-1 with TRBJ2-7, with D possibly matching TRBD1 (6 bases). CDR1 and CDR2 (germline): DFQATT, SNEGSKA (reference sequence). The CDR3 totals 16 residues. CDR3 protein: CSAIMDRDTAYYEQYF. For the CDR3, the DNA is TGCAGTGCCATAATGGACCGGGACACAGCATACTACGAGCAGTACTTT.

This chain joins TRBV5-1 and TRBJ2-1; TRBD2 matches 11 bases. V was clipped by 5 bases and J by 5 bases; unmatched bases: 3. The CDR3 is made up of 14 amino acids. Germline V lookup: CDR1 SGHRS, CDR2 YFSETQ. CDR3 sequence: CASRYSGGDNEQFF. The CDR3 bases are TGCGCCAGCAGATATAGCGGGGGGGACAATGAGCAGTTCTTC.

This rearrangement joins TRBV29-1 to TRBJ2-2, with TRBD1 matching over 9 bases. CDR3 length: 15 amino acids. Losses at the gene ends were 5 bases for V and 5 bases for J; bases not matched to a gene: 9. The germline V gene encodes CDR1 SQVTM and CDR2 ANQGSEA. CDR3 protein: CSVLQGAGGTGELFF. DNA for the CDR3: TGCAGCGTTTTACAGGGGGCTGGGGGAACCGGGGAGCTGTTTTTT.

This clonotype has a count of ten or more. This sequence joins TRBV7-2 and TRBJ1-1; no clear D gene. V was cut by 2 bases and J by 6 bases, with 16 bases left in between. The CDR3 consists of 15 residues. Germline V gene lookup returns CDR1 SGHTA and CDR2 FQGNSA. The CDR3 coding sequence is TGTGCCAGCAGCTTAAATCTGGGTCCGGCGGCTGAAGCTTTCTTT. It codes for CASSLNLGPAAEAFF.

The chain carries TRBV27 and TRBJ1-6; no firm D call. CDR1 and CDR2 (germline): MNHEY, SMNVEV (reference sequence). The CDR3 runs to 15 residues. The V and J ends lost 3 bases and 8 bases respectively, with 14 bases between them. The CDR3 coding sequence is TGTGCCAGCAGTTTCGCGGACCGAGGTTATTCACCCCTCCACTTT. Protein: CASSFADRGYSPLHF.